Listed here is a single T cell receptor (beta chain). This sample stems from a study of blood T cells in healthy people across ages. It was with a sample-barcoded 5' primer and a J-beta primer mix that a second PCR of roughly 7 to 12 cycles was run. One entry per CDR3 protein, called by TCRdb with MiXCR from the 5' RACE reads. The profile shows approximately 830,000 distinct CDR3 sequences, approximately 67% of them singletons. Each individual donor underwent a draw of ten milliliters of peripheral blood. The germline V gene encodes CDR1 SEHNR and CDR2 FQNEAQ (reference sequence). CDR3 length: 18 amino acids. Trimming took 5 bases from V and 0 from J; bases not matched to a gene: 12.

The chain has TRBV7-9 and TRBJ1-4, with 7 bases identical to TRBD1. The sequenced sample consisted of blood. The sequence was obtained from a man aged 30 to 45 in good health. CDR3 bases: TGTGCCAGCAGCCCTACGACAGGGTCCCTTTCAACTAATGAAAAACTGTTTTTT. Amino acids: CASSPTTGSLSTNEKLFF.